The 28 T cell receptor beta chains below all came from one sample that was sequenced in a study of CD8+ T cells in alopecia areata. Extraction of RNA preceded its reverse transcription into cDNA, which served as the sequencing template. Produced via immunoSEQ multiplex PCR; TCRdb's table is partial and in-frame only. The sample contains 150,000 to 180,000 clones, approximately 53% of which appear only once. The sequencing here drew on CD8+ T cells sorted from blood, taken at week 0. The receptors were sampled from a human donor with alopecia areata.

The V and J genes are TRBV4-3 and TRBJ1-6; D remains unclear. Between the trimmed V and J ends, which lost 1 base and 8 bases, there was a span of 12 bases. Germline loops: CDR1 LGHNA, CDR2 YSLEER. This CDR3 region has 15 residues. CDR3 amino acids: CASSQVGRRYSPLHF. CDR3 nucleotides: TGCGCCAGCAGCCAAGTTGGCAGGAGATATTCACCCCTCCACTTT.

The chain links TRBV19 to TRBJ1-5, with unresolved D. The CDR3 sequence is 14 residues long. Germline V gene sequence: CDR1 LNHDA, CDR2 SQIVND (reference sequence). The V and J ends lost 5 bases and 7 bases respectively, with 15 bases between them. CDR3 region: CASSHGSLIQPQHF. The DNA for the CDR3 is TGTGCCAGTAGTCACGGGTCTCTAATCCAGCCCCAGCATTTT.

This chain uses TRBV29-1 with TRBJ1-2; possibly TRBD1 for D (5 bases). CDR1 SQVTM and CDR2 ANQGSEA come from the germline V gene. The CDR3 consists of 12 residues. Trimming took off 3 bases at V and 4 bases at J, with 9 bases between the two ends. CDR3 nucleotide sequence: TGCAGCGTTGACGGGACCCCCTATGGCTACACCTTC. Residues: CSVDGTPYGYTF.

V is TRBV11-2 and J is TRBJ2-3; 9 bases match TRBD2. The CDR3 runs 16 residues. Germline V lookup: CDR1 SGHAT, CDR2 FQNNGV. V shed 7 bases, J shed 6 bases, and the junction held 14 bases outside the gene matches. CDR3 protein: CASTLSGRVSLDTQYF. The CDR3 DNA sequence: TGTGCCAGCACCCTTAGCGGGAGAGTAAGTTTGGATACGCAGTATTTT.

J is TRBJ2-1 and V is TRBV7-6; perhaps TRBD2 as D (5 bases). Germline V gene lookup returns CDR1 SGHVS and CDR2 FNYEAQ. Trimming took 4 bases from V and 10 from J, leaving 11 bases between them. This CDR3 region has 12 residues. CDR3: CASSYPRGEQFF. The CDR3 DNA is TGTGCCAGCAGCTATCCCCGGGGAGAGCAGTTCTTC.

This clone was seen a handful of times. The rearrangement uses TRBV30 and TRBJ1-1; D is possibly TRBD1 (5 bases). From germline, CDR1 is GTSNPN and CDR2 SVGIG (reference sequence). The CDR3 has 14 residues. V lost 0 bases and J 4 bases, leaving 12 bases between the germline ends. The CDR3 here is CAWSVAWGGTEAFF. The CDR3 DNA sequence: TGTGCCTGGAGTGTAGCCTGGGGGGGCACTGAAGCTTTCTTT. Combining the CDR3 with reference TRBV30 and TRBJ1-1 gives the whole variable domain SQTIHQWPATLVQPVGSPLSLECTVEGTSNPNLYWYRQAAGRGLQLLFYSVGIGQISSEVPQNLSASRPQDRQFILSSKKLLLSDSGFYLCAWSVAWGGTEAFFGQGTRLTVV.

The chain is built from TRBV29-1 and TRBJ2-7; 7 bases agree with TRBD1. The CDR3 loop spans 13 amino acids. The V segment lost 7 bases and the J segment 0 bases; nucleotides outside the gene matches: 6. Per germline, CDR1 SQVTM and CDR2 ANQGSEA. CDR3 bases: TGCAGCGGCCGGGACAGTGGCTCCTACGAGCAGTACTTC. It encodes CSGRDSGSYEQYF.

The CDR3: CASSPRERVSYNEQFF. CDR3 coding DNA: TGTGCCAGCAGCCCCCGGGAGCGGGTCTCCTACAATGAGCAGTTCTTC. The chain uses TRBV7-2 and TRBJ2-1; weak D call: TRBD2 (6 bases). Germline CDR1 and CDR2: SGHTA and FQGNSA. The CDR3 runs 16 residues. The V and J ends lost 5 bases and 0 bases respectively, with 14 bases between them. The variable domain in full, with the rest retrieved from reference TRBV7-2 and TRBJ2-1, is GAGVSQSPSNKVTEKGKDVELRCDPISGHTALYWYRQSLGQGLEFLIYFQGNSAPDKSGLPSDRFSAERTGGSVSTLTIQRTQQEDSAVYLCASSPRERVSYNEQFFGPGTRLTVL.

The DNA of the CDR3 is TGCAGCGTTTTAGGTGGGGATCGAAACACTGAAGCTTTCTTT. Amino acids: CSVLGGDRNTEAFF. The chain combines TRBV29-1 with TRBJ1-1; D not certain. Trimming took 5 bases from V and 2 from J, leaving 15 bases between them. CDR1 SQVTM and CDR2 ANQGSEA come from the germline V gene. The CDR3 loop spans 14 amino acids.

This clone was observed a handful of times. The CDR3 DNA follows: TGCGCCAGCAGCCAGGCCCCGACAGGGAGGGGGAACGAGCAGTACTTC. Its translation is CASSQAPTGRGNEQYF. This sequence joins TRBV4-3 and TRBJ2-7, with D perhaps matching TRBD1 or TRBD2 (7 bases each). Per germline, CDR1 LGHNA and CDR2 YSLEER. V dropped 3 bases and J dropped 5 bases, with 20 bases sitting between them. CDR3 length equals 16 residues.

The chain employs TRBV25-1 and TRBJ2-7; D remains unclear. Germline CDR1 reads MGHDK; CDR2 reads SYGVNS. CDR3 length equals 11 residues. Trimming left V 6 bases short and J 0 bases short, with 3 bases between. CDR3 nucleotides: TGTGCCAGCAGCTACTCCTACGAGCAGTACTTC. Protein product: CASSYSYEQYF.

This rearrangement joins TRBV15 to TRBJ2-1; tentative D call: TRBD1 (5 bases). This CDR3 is built from 13 residues. Germline V gives CDR1 LNHNV, CDR2 YYDKDF (reference sequence). With 1 base removed from V and 6 bases from J, the gap between germline ends came to 7 bases. The CDR3 protein is CATSRGQGNEQFF. As DNA, the CDR3 is TGTGCCACCAGCAGAGGCCAGGGCAATGAGCAGTTCTTC.

This chain uses TRBV7-6 with TRBJ2-7; D is ambiguous. This CDR3 region has 15 residues. Deletions cut 5 bases from V and 1 base from J, with 15 bases between. Germline loops: CDR1 SGHVS, CDR2 FNYEAQ. For the CDR3, the DNA is TGTGCCAGCAGCCCCGGCCGGGTAACGTCCTACGAGCAGTACTTC. Amino acids: CASSPGRVTSYEQYF.

J is TRBJ1-1 and V is TRBV7-8; D is uncertain. Germline loops: CDR1 SGHVS, CDR2 FQNEAQ. This CDR3 is 13 amino acids long. The germline V and J ends were trimmed by 6 bases and 0 bases, with 8 bases remaining between them. The CDR3 is CASRGELNTEAFF. CDR3 bases: TGTGCCAGCAGGGGAGAATTGAACACTGAAGCTTTCTTT.

This clone was seen a handful of times. V and J are TRBV30 and TRBJ2-3; D possibly uses TRBD1 or TRBD2 (5 bases each). CDR3 length: 16 amino acids. V lost 3 bases, J lost 2 bases, and 18 bases lay in between. Germline CDR1 and CDR2: GTSNPN and SVGIG (reference sequence). CDR3 in amino acids: CAWRPGTDSYTDTQYF. CDR3 sequence (DNA): TGTGCCTGGAGGCCCGGGACGGATAGCTACACAGATACGCAGTATTTT.

The chain links TRBV28 to TRBJ2-5; possibly TRBD1 for D (6 bases). Trimming removed 6 bases at V and 7 bases at J, with 6 bases between. Germline CDR1 and CDR2: MDHEN and SYDVKM. This CDR3 contains 10 residues. This CDR3 reads CASRQGTQYF. The CDR3 nucleotides are TGTGCCAGCAGACAGGGGACCCAGTACTTC.

The chain employs TRBV30 and TRBJ2-7; 13 bases agree with TRBD2. CDR1 GTSNPN and CDR2 SVGIG come from the germline V gene (reference sequence). The V segment lost 3 bases and the J segment 0 bases; nucleotides outside the gene matches: 5. The length of the CDR3 is 16 residues. CDR3 sequence reads: CAWSPGTSGASYEQYF. CDR3 bases: TGTGCCTGGAGCCCCGGGACTAGCGGGGCCTCCTACGAGCAGTACTTC. Looking up the rest from reference TRBV30 and TRBJ2-7 gives the full variable domain: SQTIHQWPATLVQPVGSPLSLECTVEGTSNPNLYWYRQAAGRGLQLLFYSVGIGQISSEVPQNLSASRPQDRQFILSSKKLLLSDSGFYLCAWSPGTSGASYEQYFGPGTRLTVT.

CDR3 loop: CASSSRAGEKLFF. The DNA for the CDR3 is TGTGCCAGCAGCTCTCGGGCGGGGGAAAAACTGTTTTTT. V gene TRBV7-9 combines with J gene TRBJ1-4; D is unclear. The CDR3 contains 13 residues. Germline assignment: CDR1 SEHNR and CDR2 FQNEAQ (reference sequence). Deletions cut 4 bases from V and 8 bases from J, with 11 bases between. The full variable domain, rest sourced from reference TRBV7-9 and TRBJ1-4, is DTGVSQNPRHKITKRGQNVTFRCDPISEHNRLYWYRQTLGQGPEFLTYFQNEAQLEKSRLLSDRFSAERPKGSFSTLEIQRTEQGDSAMYLCASSSRAGEKLFFGSGTQLSVL.

The chain has TRBV30 and TRBJ1-1, with D maybe TRBD1 (6 bases). The CDR3 is 13 amino acids. V was trimmed by 6 bases and J by 2 bases, leaving 13 bases between them. From germline, CDR1 is GTSNPN and CDR2 SVGIG (reference sequence). CDR3 nucleotides: TGTGCCTGCGAGGAGGGGGTAAACACTGAAGCTTTCTTT. Translated: CACEEGVNTEAFF.

This clone was recorded a few times. The rearrangement links TRBV29-1 to TRBJ2-5; 7 nucleotides line up with TRBD1. This CDR3 spans 13 amino acids. Germline V lookup: CDR1 SQVTM, CDR2 ANQGSEA. Trimming at V came to 4 bases and at J to 5 bases, leaving 7 bases not matched to a gene. CDR3 DNA sequence: TGCAGCGTTGTAGGGGGCCAAAGGGAGACCCAGTACTTC. This translates into CSVVGGQRETQYF.

This clone has a count of ten or more. This chain links TRBV11-2 with TRBJ1-2, with D unresolved. The CDR3 loop spans 12 amino acids. Germline V gene data show CDR1 as SGHAT and CDR2 as FQNNGV. Trimming removed 0 bases at V and 7 bases at J, with 6 bases between. The CDR3 bases are TGTGCCAGCAGCTTAGATGGGATTGGCTACACCTTC. Translation gives CASSLDGIGYTF.

This chain uses TRBV29-1 with TRBJ2-3; D perhaps matches TRBD2 (6 bases). The CDR3 length is 14 residues. The ends were cut back, 5 bases at V and 0 bases at J, with 12 bases in the middle. The germline V gene has CDR1 SQVTM and CDR2 ANQGSEA. Here the CDR3 reads CSVHWSGSTDTQYF. In nucleotides, the CDR3 is TGCAGCGTTCATTGGAGCGGGAGCACAGATACGCAGTATTTT.

The genes are TRBV7-9 and TRBJ2-7; TRBD1 agrees at 7 bases. Germline values: CDR1 SEHNR, CDR2 FQNEAQ (reference sequence). With V trimmed by 5 bases and J by 7 bases, 8 bases remained unmatched. CDR3 length: 13 amino acids. The CDR3 spells CASSPEQGQEQYF. CDR3 bases: TGTGCCAGCAGCCCCGAACAGGGGCAAGAGCAGTACTTC. The whole variable domain, filled in from reference TRBV7-9 and TRBJ2-7, reads DTGVSQNPRHKITKRGQNVTFRCDPISEHNRLYWYRQTLGQGPEFLTYFQNEAQLEKSRLLSDRFSAERPKGSFSTLEIQRTEQGDSAMYLCASSPEQGQEQYFGPGTRLTVT.

This clone was counted between two and nine times. This chain links TRBV29-1 with TRBJ2-7, with 7 bases aligning to TRBD2. The CDR3 has 11 amino acids. With V trimmed by 4 bases and J by 5 bases, 2 bases remained unmatched. The germline V gene encodes CDR1 SQVTM and CDR2 ANQGSEA. The CDR3: CSVGGGNEQYF. The CDR3 region has the DNA TGCAGCGTTGGGGGAGGGAACGAGCAGTACTTC.

Notes on this clone: The same CDR3 arises from other DNA sequences in this sample as well. The chain joins TRBV29-1 to TRBJ1-1; D gene unclear. The CDR3 extends over 10 amino acids. Germline V CDR1 and CDR2: SQVTM, ANQGSEA. The V end lost 1 base, the J end lost 8 bases, and 5 bases lay between the germline ends. For the CDR3, the DNA is TGCAGCGTTGAAGCGACAGAAGCTTTCTTT. It is translated as CSVEATEAFF.

This clone was detected a few times. V is TRBV29-1 and J is TRBJ2-3; 14 nucleotides agree with TRBD2. Looked up from germline, CDR1 is SQVTM and CDR2 is ANQGSEA. The CDR3 is 15 residues long. V gave up 4 bases and J gave up 4 bases; unmatched junction bases: 4. This chain's CDR3 is CSVGGTSGGSDTQYF. CDR3 DNA: TGCAGCGTTGGCGGGACTAGCGGGGGTTCAGATACGCAGTATTTT.

This clone was seen a single time. The chain employs TRBV13 and TRBJ2-7; perhaps TRBD1 as D (6 bases). Germline V CDR1 and CDR2: PRHDT, FYEKMQ (reference sequence). The CDR3 contains 13 residues. Trimming removed 5 bases from V and 0 bases from J, with 8 bases in between. CDR3 nucleotide sequence: TGTGCCAGCAGCGCGGACAGCTCCTACGAGCAGTACTTC. It translates to CASSADSSYEQYF.

The V gene is TRBV27, the J gene TRBJ2-5, with 10 bases identical to TRBD2. Trimming at V came to 4 bases and at J to 2 bases, leaving 4 bases not matched to a gene. This CDR3 comprises 15 residues. CDR1 MNHEY and CDR2 SMNVEV come from the germline V gene (reference sequence). The DNA for the CDR3 is TGTGCCAGCAGTTCTAGCGGGGGATGGCAAGAGACCCAGTACTTC. Translated: CASSSSGGWQETQYF.